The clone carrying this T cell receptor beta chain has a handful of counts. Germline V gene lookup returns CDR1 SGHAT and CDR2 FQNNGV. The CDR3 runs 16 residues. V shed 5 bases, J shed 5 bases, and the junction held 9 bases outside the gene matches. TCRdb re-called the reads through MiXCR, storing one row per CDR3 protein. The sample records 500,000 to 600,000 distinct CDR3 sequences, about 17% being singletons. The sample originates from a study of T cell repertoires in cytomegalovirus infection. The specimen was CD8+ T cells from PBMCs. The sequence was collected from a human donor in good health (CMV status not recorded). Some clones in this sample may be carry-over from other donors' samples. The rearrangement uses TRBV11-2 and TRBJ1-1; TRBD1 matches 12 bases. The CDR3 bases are TGTGCCAGCAGCCTTTGGGACAGGGGGCGCAGAACTGAAGCTTTCTTT. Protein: CASSLWDRGRRTEAFF. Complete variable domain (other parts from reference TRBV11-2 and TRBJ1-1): EAGVAQSPRYKIIEKRQSVAFWCNPISGHATLYWYQQILGQGPKLLIQFQNNGVVDDSQLPKDRFSAERLKGVDSTLKIQPAKLEDSAVYLCASSLWDRGRRTEAFFGQGTRLTVV.